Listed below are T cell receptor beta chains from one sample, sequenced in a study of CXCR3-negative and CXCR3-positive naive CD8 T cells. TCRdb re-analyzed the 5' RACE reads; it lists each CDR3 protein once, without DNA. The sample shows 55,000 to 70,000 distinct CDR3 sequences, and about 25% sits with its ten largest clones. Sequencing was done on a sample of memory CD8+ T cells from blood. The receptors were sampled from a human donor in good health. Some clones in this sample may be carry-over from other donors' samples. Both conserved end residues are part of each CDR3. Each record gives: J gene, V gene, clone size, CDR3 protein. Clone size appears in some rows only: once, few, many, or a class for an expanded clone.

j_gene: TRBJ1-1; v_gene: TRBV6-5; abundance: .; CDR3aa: CASSPVGLMNTEAFF
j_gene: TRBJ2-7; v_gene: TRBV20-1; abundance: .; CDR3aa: CSARDLGYEQYF
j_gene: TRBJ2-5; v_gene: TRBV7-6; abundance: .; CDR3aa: CASSPREGRLETQYF
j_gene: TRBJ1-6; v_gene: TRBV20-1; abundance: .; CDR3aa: CSARAGGGEGSPLHF
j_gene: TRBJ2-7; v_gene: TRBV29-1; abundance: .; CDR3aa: CSVELAGASSYEQYF
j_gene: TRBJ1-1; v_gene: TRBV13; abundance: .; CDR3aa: CASSWVRGGETEAFF
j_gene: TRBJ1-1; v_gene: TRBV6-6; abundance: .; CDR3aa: CASSYESTGSTEAFF
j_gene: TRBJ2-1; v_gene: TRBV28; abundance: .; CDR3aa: CASSTPGAYNEQFF
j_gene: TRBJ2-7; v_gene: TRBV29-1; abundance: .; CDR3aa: CSVEGDTGGYEQYF
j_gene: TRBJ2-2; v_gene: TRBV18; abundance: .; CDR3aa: CATLGQGQNTGELFF
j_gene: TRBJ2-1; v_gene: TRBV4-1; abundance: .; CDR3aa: CASSQPGAGGKDEQFF
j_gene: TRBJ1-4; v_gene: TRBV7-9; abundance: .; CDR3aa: CASSPAPGPAIVKLFF
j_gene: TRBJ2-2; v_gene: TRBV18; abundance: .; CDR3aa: CASSPKPSGNTGELFF
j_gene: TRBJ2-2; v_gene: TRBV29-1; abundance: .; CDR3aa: CSVEGVTETGELFF
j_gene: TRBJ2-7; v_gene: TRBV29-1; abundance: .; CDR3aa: CRSRRGGKTGPYEQYF
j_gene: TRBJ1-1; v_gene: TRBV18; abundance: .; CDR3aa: CASSPGGGAAEAFF
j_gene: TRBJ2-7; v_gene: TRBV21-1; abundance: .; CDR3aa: CASSKDPRGEQYF
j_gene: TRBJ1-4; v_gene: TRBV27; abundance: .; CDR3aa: CASSWGYPGTMFF
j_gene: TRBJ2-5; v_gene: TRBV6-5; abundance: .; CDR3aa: CASTPGTEETQYF
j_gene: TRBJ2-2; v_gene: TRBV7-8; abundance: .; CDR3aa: CASSLGGAGELFF
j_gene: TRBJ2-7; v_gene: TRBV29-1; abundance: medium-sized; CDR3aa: CSVWGMSYEQYF
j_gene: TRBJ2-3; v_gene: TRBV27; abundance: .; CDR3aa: CASSLYGEVDTQYF
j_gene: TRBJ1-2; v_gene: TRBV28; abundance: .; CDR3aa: CASRETRDRANYGYTF
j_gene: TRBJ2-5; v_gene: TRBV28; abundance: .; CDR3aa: CASSFIRGLETQYF
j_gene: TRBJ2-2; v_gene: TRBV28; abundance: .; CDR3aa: CASSRQEMNTGELFF
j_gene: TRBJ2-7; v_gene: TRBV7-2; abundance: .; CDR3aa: CASSPTGAGYEQYF
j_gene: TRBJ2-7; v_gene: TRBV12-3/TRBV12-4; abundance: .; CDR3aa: CASSPVAGGRYEQYF
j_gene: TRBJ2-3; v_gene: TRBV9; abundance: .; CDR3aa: CASSVDLATNTDTQYF
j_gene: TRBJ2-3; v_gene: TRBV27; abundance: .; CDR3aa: CASSRGLTLGGDTQYF
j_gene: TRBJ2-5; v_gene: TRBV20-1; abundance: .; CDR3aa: CSAGGEGTQYF
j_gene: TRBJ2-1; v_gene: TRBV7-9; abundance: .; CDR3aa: CASSAGGGSYNEQFF
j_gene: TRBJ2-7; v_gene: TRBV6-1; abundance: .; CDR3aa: CASSEDGGLSYEQYF
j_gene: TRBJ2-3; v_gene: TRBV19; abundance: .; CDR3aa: CASRESDSTDTQYF
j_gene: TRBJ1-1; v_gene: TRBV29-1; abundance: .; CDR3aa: CSVRDSAYSDTEAFF
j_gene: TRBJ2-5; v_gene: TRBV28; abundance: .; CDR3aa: CASSLWGQVQETQYF
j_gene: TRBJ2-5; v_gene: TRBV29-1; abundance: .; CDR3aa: CSVELRGQYQETQYF
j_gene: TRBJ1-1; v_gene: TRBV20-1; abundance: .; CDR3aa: CSARGLEGNTEAFF
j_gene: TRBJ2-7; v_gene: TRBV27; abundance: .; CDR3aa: CASSPGSVPIGEQYF
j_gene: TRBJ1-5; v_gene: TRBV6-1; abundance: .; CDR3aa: CASSGAGGNQPQHF
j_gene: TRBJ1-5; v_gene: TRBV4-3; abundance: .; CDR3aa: CASSQDWGEPQHF
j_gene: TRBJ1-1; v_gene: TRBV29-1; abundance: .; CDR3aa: CSVENRMMNTEAFF
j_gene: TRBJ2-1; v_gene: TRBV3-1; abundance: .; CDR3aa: CASSPSAGTLDDEQFF
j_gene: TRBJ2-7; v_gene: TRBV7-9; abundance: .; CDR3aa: CASSPQSGGTTYEQYF
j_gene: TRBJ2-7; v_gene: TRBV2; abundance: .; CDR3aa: CAQPGGLGSVEQYF
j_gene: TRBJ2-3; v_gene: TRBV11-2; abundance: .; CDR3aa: CASSQDGGTDTQYF
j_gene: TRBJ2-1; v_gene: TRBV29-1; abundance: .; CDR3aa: CSQTDYNEQFF
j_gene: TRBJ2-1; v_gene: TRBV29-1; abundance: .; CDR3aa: CSVEDRGGLDEQFF
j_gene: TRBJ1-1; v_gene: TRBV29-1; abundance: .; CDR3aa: CSVEVDTGLRAFF
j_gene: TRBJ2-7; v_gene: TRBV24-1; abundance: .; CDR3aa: CATSADPGTEQYF
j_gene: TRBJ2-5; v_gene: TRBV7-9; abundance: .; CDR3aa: CASSPSGTSVETQYF
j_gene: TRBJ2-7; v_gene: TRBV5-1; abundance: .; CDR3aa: CASSPGRGGFYEQYF
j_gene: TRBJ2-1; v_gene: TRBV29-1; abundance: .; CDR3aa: CSVGTSSSYNEQFF
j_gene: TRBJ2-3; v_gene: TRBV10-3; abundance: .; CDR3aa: CAISDTEGDTQYF
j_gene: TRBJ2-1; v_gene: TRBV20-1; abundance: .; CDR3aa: CSARSISDNEQFF